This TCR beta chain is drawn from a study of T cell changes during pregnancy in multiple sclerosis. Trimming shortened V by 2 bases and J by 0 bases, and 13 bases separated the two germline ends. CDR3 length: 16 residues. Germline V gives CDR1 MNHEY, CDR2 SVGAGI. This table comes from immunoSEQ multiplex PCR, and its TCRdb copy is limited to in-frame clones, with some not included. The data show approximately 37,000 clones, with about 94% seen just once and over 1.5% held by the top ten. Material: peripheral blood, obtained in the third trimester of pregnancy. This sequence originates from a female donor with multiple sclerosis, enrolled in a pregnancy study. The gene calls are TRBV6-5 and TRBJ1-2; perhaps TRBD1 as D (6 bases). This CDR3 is CASSYVWTEANYGYTF. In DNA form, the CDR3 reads TGTGCCAGCAGTTACGTCTGGACAGAGGCTAACTATGGCTACACCTTC.